This is a list of T cell receptor beta chains from one sample in a study of cytomegalovirus exposure and HLA in healthy donors. Assay: immunoSEQ multiplex PCR; the TCRdb copy retains only in-frame clones and omits some. The sample carries around 110,000 clones, over 8% recorded once. The specimen sequenced was PBMCs. The receptors were sampled from a young man in good health and CMV-seronegative. The CDR3 runs from the conserved cysteine through the conserved F or W. Fields, in order: D gene, J gene, clone size, V gene, CDR3 DNA, CDR3 protein. A D gene is named only where the DNA matches it firmly. Expanded clones are given a class, and other clones once, few, many or no size at all.

D: -
J: TRBJ2-5
size: -
V: TRBV5-1
DNA: TGCGCCAGCAGCTCCGTACCGGGAGTCGGGGAGACCCAGTACTTC
CDR3: CASSSVPGVGETQYF

D: TRBD1
J: TRBJ2-7
size: few
V: TRBV5-1
DNA: TGCGCCAGCAGCTTAAGTGGGACAGGATACTACGAGCAGTACTTC
CDR3: CASSLSGTGYYEQYF

D: -
J: TRBJ1-4
size: few
V: TRBV11-2
DNA: TGTGCCAGCAGCTCCCTAACAGGGAAGGATAATGAAAAACTGTTTTTT
CDR3: CASSSLTGKDNEKLFF

D: -
J: TRBJ2-2
size: -
V: TRBV7-3
DNA: TGTGCCAGCAGCCTCACTCGGAACACCGGGGAGCTGTTTTTT
CDR3: CASSLTRNTGELFF

D: -
J: TRBJ2-1
size: -
V: TRBV4-1
DNA: TGCGCCAGCAGCCAAGGAGGGGGTTCCCACAATGAGCAGTTCTTC
CDR3: CASSQGGGSHNEQFF

D: -
J: TRBJ1-1
size: few
V: TRBV19
DNA: TGTGCCAGTAGTAACTCTAGGTGGACACTGAACACTGAAGCTTTCTTT
CDR3: CASSNSRWTLNTEAFF

D: TRBD1
J: TRBJ1-2
size: few
V: TRBV6-1
DNA: TGTGCCAGCACAAAACCTTTAACAGGGGACTATGGCTACACCTTC
CDR3: CASTKPLTGDYGYTF

D: -
J: TRBJ1-1
size: few
V: TRBV5-4
DNA: TGTGCCAGCAGCTTGTGGGGGGGCACTGAAGCTTTCTTT
CDR3: CASSLWGGTEAFF

D: -
J: TRBJ2-3
size: -
V: TRBV2
DNA: TGTGCCAGCAGTGAAGGGCTAGATACGCAGTATTTT
CDR3: CASSEGLDTQYF

D: -
J: TRBJ1-3
size: few
V: TRBV7-8
DNA: TGTGCCAGCACACTCTCTGGAAACACCATATATTTT
CDR3: CASTLSGNTIYF

D: -
J: TRBJ1-2
size: few
V: TRBV5-8
DNA: TGTGCCAGCAGCATACGGACAGACTATGGCTACACCTTC
CDR3: CASSIRTDYGYTF

D: -
J: TRBJ2-7
size: -
V: TRBV19
DNA: TGTGCCAGTAGTATCCGGACAGCTAACTACGAGCAGTACTTC
CDR3: CASSIRTANYEQYF

D: TRBD2
J: TRBJ2-1
size: -
V: TRBV7-9
DNA: TGTGCCAGCAGCCCCGCCGCGGGAGGGAGACTCAGCTCCTACAATGAGCAGTTCTTC
CDR3: CASSPAAGGRLSSYNEQFF

D: -
J: TRBJ1-4
size: -
V: TRBV28
DNA: TGTGCCAGCAGTCAGGGCCTGGCCCACGAAAAACTGTTTTTT
CDR3: CASSQGLAHEKLFF

D: TRBD1
J: TRBJ1-1
size: -
V: TRBV19
DNA: TGTGCCAGTAGTATGCCCGACAGGGGGTTAAGGAACACTGAAGCTTTCTTT
CDR3: CASSMPDRGLRNTEAFF

D: -
J: TRBJ1-5
size: few
V: TRBV4-1
DNA: TGCGCCAGCAGCCAAGATCGGGGGGCAGGGCAGCCCCAGCATTTT
CDR3: CASSQDRGAGQPQHF

D: -
J: TRBJ1-6
size: -
V: TRBV7-2
DNA: TGTGCCAGCAGCTTAGTCCGCTGGGTTGGCAGGGATTATAATTCACCCCTCCACTTT
CDR3: CASSLVRWVGRDYNSPLHF

D: TRBD1
J: TRBJ2-7
size: once
V: TRBV5-1
DNA: TGCGCCAGCAGCATAGGACAGGGTCGGGAGCAGTACTTC
CDR3: CASSIGQGREQYF

D: TRBD1
J: TRBJ1-1
size: -
V: TRBV11-2
DNA: TGTGCCAGCAGCCCGGACAGGGGCACTGAAGCTTTCTTT
CDR3: CASSPDRGTEAFF

D: TRBD1
J: TRBJ2-7
size: -
V: TRBV13
DNA: TGTGCCAGCAGCTACCGGGACAGGGGTATCTACGAGCAGTACTTC
CDR3: CASSYRDRGIYEQYF

D: -
J: TRBJ2-1
size: few
V: TRBV7-2
DNA: TGTGCCAGCAGCCTCGTAACTAGTATCTACAATGAGCAGTTCTTC
CDR3: CASSLVTSIYNEQFF

D: -
J: TRBJ2-3
size: -
V: TRBV4-1
DNA: TGCGCCAGCAGCCAAGTCTCAGATACGCAGTATTTT
CDR3: CASSQVSDTQYF

D: -
J: TRBJ1-2
size: -
V: TRBV27
DNA: TGTGCCAGCAGCCTAAACCGACAGGCAGGAGGCTACACCTTC
CDR3: CASSLNRQAGGYTF

D: -
J: TRBJ1-3
size: few
V: TRBV7-9
DNA: TGTGCCAGCAACAAGATATATGAGAGCGGGGTCTCTACCGGAAACACCATATATTTT
CDR3: CASNKIYESGVSTGNTIYF

D: -
J: TRBJ1-3
size: -
V: TRBV10-1
DNA: TGCGCCAGCAGAAAGGACAGCTCCCGCTCTGGAAACACCATATATTTT
CDR3: CASRKDSSRSGNTIYF

D: TRBD1
J: TRBJ1-1
size: -
V: TRBV4-3
DNA: TGCGCCAGCAGCCAAGATAGGGGGCCGAACACTGAAGCTTTCTTT
CDR3: CASSQDRGPNTEAFF

D: TRBD1
J: TRBJ2-7
size: few
V: TRBV5-4
DNA: TGTGCCAGTCAATCGGCCGGGACAGGGACCTACGAGCAGTACTTC
CDR3: CASQSAGTGTYEQYF

D: TRBD2
J: TRBJ2-1
size: -
V: TRBV7-2
DNA: TGTGCCAGCAGCTTACAGATCGGGGGGGCGAACAATGAGCAGTTCTTC
CDR3: CASSLQIGGANNEQFF

D: TRBD2
J: TRBJ2-1
size: few
V: TRBV28
DNA: TGTGCCACCTTAATAGCGGGAGACTACAATGAGCAGTTCTTC
CDR3: CATLIAGDYNEQFF

D: -
J: TRBJ2-7
size: -
V: TRBV21-1
DNA: TGTGCCAGCAGCTCCCGGTTAGACAGGCTCTCCTACGAGCAGTACTTC
CDR3: CASSSRLDRLSYEQYF

D: -
J: TRBJ1-5
size: few
V: TRBV30
DNA: TGTGCCTGGAGTCCTGGCCACCGGGTGAGTGAGCCCCAGCATTTT
CDR3: CAWSPGHRVSEPQHF

D: -
J: TRBJ2-7
size: few
V: TRBV19
DNA: TGTGCCAGTAGTATACTCTCCTTGGCCAGGCCCTACGAGCAGTACTTC
CDR3: CASSILSLARPYEQYF

D: -
J: TRBJ1-5
size: few
V: TRBV30
DNA: TGTGCCTGGAGCCGGGACAAGTTAGATCAGCCCCAGCATTTT
CDR3: CAWSRDKLDQPQHF

D: TRBD1
J: TRBJ1-1
size: -
V: TRBV7-2
DNA: TGTGCCAGCAGCTTAGCGGGACAGGCATTGAACACTGAAGCTTTCTTT
CDR3: CASSLAGQALNTEAFF

D: TRBD2
J: TRBJ2-1
size: -
V: TRBV10-2
DNA: TGCGCCAGCAGAACTAGCGTTTACAATGAGCAGTTCTTC
CDR3: CASRTSVYNEQFF

D: -
J: TRBJ1-5
size: -
V: TRBV10-3
DNA: TGTGCCATCAGTGACGAGGGGGACTATAGCAATCAGCCCCAGCATTTT
CDR3: CAISDEGDYSNQPQHF

D: -
J: TRBJ1-3
size: -
V: TRBV29-1
DNA: TGCAGCGTTGACCTCAGAACTGGAAACACCATATATTTT
CDR3: CSVDLRTGNTIYF

D: TRBD1
J: TRBJ1-2
size: few
V: TRBV18
DNA: TGTGCCAGCTCACCAGGGACAGCGGAGCTCTATGGCTACACCTTC
CDR3: CASSPGTAELYGYTF

D: -
J: TRBJ2-1
size: -
V: TRBV5-1
DNA: TGCGCCAGCAGCCCACATGAGGGCAATGAGCAGTTCTTC
CDR3: CASSPHEGNEQFF

D: TRBD2
J: TRBJ2-7
size: few
V: TRBV19
DNA: TGTGCCAGTGGAACTAGCGGGTACGAGCAGTACTTC
CDR3: CASGTSGYEQYF

D: -
J: TRBJ2-5
size: -
V: TRBV2
DNA: TGTGCCAGCAACTCACAGAGCGGGCCCCAAGAGACCCAGTACTTC
CDR3: CASNSQSGPQETQYF

D: TRBD2
J: TRBJ2-3
size: -
V: TRBV7-4
DNA: TGTGCCAGCAGCTTCCGCGGGAGTCCTAGCACAGATACGCAGTATTTT
CDR3: CASSFRGSPSTDTQYF

D: -
J: TRBJ1-3
size: -
V: TRBV7-6
DNA: TGTGCCAGCAGCTTATATGGGGGGGGCGTCTCTGGAAACACCATATATTTT
CDR3: CASSLYGGGVSGNTIYF

D: -
J: TRBJ1-1
size: few
V: TRBV10-3
DNA: TGTGCCATCGGGGCGAACACTGAAGCTTTCTTT
CDR3: CAIGANTEAFF

D: -
J: TRBJ1-3
size: few
V: TRBV29-1
DNA: TGCAGCGTTGAGGGTGAGGGGGACACCATATATTTT
CDR3: CSVEGEGDTIYF

D: -
J: TRBJ2-3
size: few
V: TRBV7-3
DNA: TGTGCCAGCAGCAGGGGCGGTTACACAGATACGCAGTATTTT
CDR3: CASSRGGYTDTQYF

D: TRBD1
J: TRBJ2-1
size: few
V: TRBV11-1
DNA: TGTGCCAGCAAAGGTCGGGACAGACGTGACAATGAGCAGTTCTTC
CDR3: CASKGRDRRDNEQFF

D: TRBD1
J: TRBJ2-7
size: -
V: TRBV5-1
DNA: TGCGCCAGCCAACCGGGACAGGGGCCCCAAGATGGCTACGAGCAGTACTTC
CDR3: CASQPGQGPQDGYEQYF

D: TRBD2
J: TRBJ2-1
size: -
V: TRBV2
DNA: TGTGCCAGCAGTGAAGGGACTAGCGGATACAATGAGCAGTTCTTC
CDR3: CASSEGTSGYNEQFF

D: -
J: TRBJ2-2
size: -
V: TRBV2
DNA: TGTGCCAGCAGACCACACCCGAACACCGGGGAGCTGTTTTTT
CDR3: CASRPHPNTGELFF

D: TRBD2
J: TRBJ2-1
size: few
V: TRBV28
DNA: TGTGCCAGCAGTCAGAGAGCCGGGACTAGCGGGGCACTACTCAATGAGCAGTTCTTC
CDR3: CASSQRAGTSGALLNEQFF

D: -
J: TRBJ2-7
size: -
V: TRBV25-1
DNA: TGTGCCAGCAGTGAGAGGCACCACGAGCAGTACTTC
CDR3: CASSERHHEQYF

D: TRBD1
J: TRBJ1-1
size: few
V: TRBV6-1
DNA: TGTGCCAGCAGGGCCACAGGGGGCCCAGCTTTCTTT
CDR3: CASRATGGPAFF